This T cell receptor (beta chain) stems from a study of identical twins. Study-level results: Models predicted less out-of-frame TCR alpha sharing in monozygotic twins than was found.

The authors used template switching to add a universal primer site and gave cDNA unique molecular identifiers. Each CDR3 protein gets one entry after TCRdb re-called the 5' RACE reads with MiXCR. The table shows 690,000 or so distinct CDR3 sequences, with over 8.5% occurring only once. Many counts were recorded for this clonotype. Its antigen is not identified. CDR3 size: 12 residues. The germline CDR1 and CDR2 sequences are SGHTA and FQGNSA. V lost 5 bases to trimming and J lost 8 bases; unmatched junction nucleotides: 2. This sample also belongs to another study, concerning yellow fever vaccine responses in identical twins. As that study records: Twins reportedly showed a vaccine T cell response that seemed partly convergent and partly personalized.

V is TRBV7-2 and J is TRBJ2-3; 9 nucleotides line up with TRBD1. This clonotype was obtained from a woman aged 18 to 35 in good health. The sample taken for sequencing was PBMCs. The CDR3 here is CASSGDRVTQYF. The CDR3 DNA is TGTGCCAGCAGCGGGGACAGGGTTACGCAGTATTTT.